These 27 T cell receptor beta chains came from one sample sequenced in a study of control samples from healthy donors and cancer patients (dated by TCRdb to 2018 to 2021). The library was produced with the immunoSEQ multiplex PCR assay. This is the immuneACCESS table as TCRdb keeps it, with only in-frame sequences that have V and J called. A part of the clones is gone; compared with another copy, unresolved V genes explain less than half, and the rest is unexplained. Counted in this sample were about 150,000 clones; more than 85% of them appeared once. The ten biggest clones cover around 2.2% of the sample. The sample comprised blood. The source is a man aged 45 to 65 in good health.

The rearrangement joins TRBV5-1 to TRBJ2-3; possibly TRBD1 for D (6 bases). Germline CDR1 is SGHRS and CDR2 is YFSETQ. This CDR3 spans 15 amino acids. Trimming removed 0 bases at V and 1 base at J, with 9 bases between. As DNA, the CDR3 is TGCGCCAGCAGCTTGGCAGGGGTCGGCACAGATACGCAGTATTTT. It encodes CASSLAGVGTDTQYF.

The J gene is TRBJ2-5, the V gene TRBV19; the match to TRBD2 covers 7 bases. The CDR3 sequence is 16 residues long. Germline CDR1 and CDR2: LNHDA and SQIVND (reference sequence). V was pared by 5 bases and J by 2 bases, with 11 bases of the junction left unmatched. The CDR3 sequence: CASSPGRTLHQETQYF. The CDR3 DNA is TGTGCCAGTAGTCCCGGGAGGACGCTTCATCAAGAGACCCAGTACTTC.

The chain links TRBV6-4 to TRBJ1-1; the match to TRBD1 covers 10 bases. J lost 1 base, V lost 5 bases, and 1 base had no gene match. CDR1 and CDR2 from the germline V gene are MRHNA and SNTAGT. The CDR3 covers 14 residues. The CDR3 coding sequence is TGTGCCAGCAGTCGGGACAGGGGGAACACTGAAGCTTTCTTT. It encodes CASSRDRGNTEAFF.

The chain employs TRBV2 and TRBJ2-1, with D possibly being TRBD2 (6 bases). The V gene lost 8 bases and the J gene lost 8 bases, with 22 bases spanning the gap. The CDR3 loop spans 15 amino acids. Germline V gene sequence: CDR1 SNHLY, CDR2 FYNNEI. The CDR3 region has the DNA TGTGCCAGCGACTCGGGGCGGGAAATAAGAGATGAGCAGTTCTTC. Translating gives CASDSGREIRDEQFF.

The rearrangement joins TRBV10-3 to TRBJ2-7; weak D call: TRBD2 (5 bases). The V end was cut by 8 bases, the J end by 2 bases, with 10 bases between. Per germline, CDR1 ENHRY and CDR2 SYGVKD. The CDR3 is 12 residues long. CDR3 protein: CAIQAATYEQYF. The CDR3 nucleotides are TGTGCCATCCAAGCGGCGACCTACGAGCAGTACTTC.

This sequence joins TRBV12-3 or TRBV12-4 and TRBJ2-7; TRBD1 matches 10 bases. V lost 6 bases to trimming and J lost 7 bases; unmatched junction nucleotides: 6. This CDR3 is 13 amino acids long. The CDR3 DNA is TGTGCCAGCAGCCGGACAGGGGGACAGGAGCAGTACTTC. It encodes CASSRTGGQEQYF.

V and J are TRBV9 and TRBJ2-7, with TRBD1 identical over 7 bases. The V gene end was trimmed by 3 bases and the J gene end by 0 bases; junction bases not matched to a gene: 3. The CDR3 has 14 amino acids. In germline, CDR1 is SGDLS, CDR2 YYNGEE. The CDR3 loop is CASSETGSSYEQYF. The DNA for the CDR3 is TGTGCCAGCAGCGAGACAGGGAGCTCCTACGAGCAGTACTTC.

This chain joins TRBV28 and TRBJ2-1; 9 bases are shared with TRBD2. Germline V gene lookup returns CDR1 MDHEN and CDR2 SYDVKM. The CDR3 is 16 residues long. The trim removed 5 bases at V and 7 bases at J, leaving 12 bases unmatched. CDR3: CASSPRSGSRGNEQFF. The DNA for the CDR3 is TGTGCCAGCAGTCCCCGTAGCGGGAGTCGCGGAAATGAGCAGTTCTTC. The variable domain in full, completed from reference TRBV28 and TRBJ2-1, reads DVKVTQSSRYLVKRTGEKVFLECVQDMDHENMFWYRQDPGLGLRLIYFSYDVKMKEKGDIPEGYSVSREKKERFSLILESASTNQTSMYLCASSPRSGSRGNEQFFGPGTRLTVL.

CDR3 sequence: CASSPPQGTFTDTQYF. The CDR3 DNA reads TGTGCCAGCAGTCCACCCCAGGGAACTTTCACAGATACGCAGTATTTT. V gene TRBV28 combines with J gene TRBJ2-3, with a weak D call TRBD1 (5 bases). The V end lost 5 bases, the J end lost 2 bases, and 17 bases lay between the germline ends. The CDR3 extends over 16 amino acids. The V gene's germline CDR1 is MDHEN and CDR2 SYDVKM.

CDR3 bases: TGTGCCAGCAGCATTCCCGGGACCCCCTCCGGGGAGCTGTTTTTT. Its protein product is CASSIPGTPSGELFF. The rearrangement links TRBV5-5 to TRBJ2-2, with D tentatively TRBD1 or TRBD2 (5 bases each). Trimming took 4 bases from V and 6 from J, leaving 16 bases between them. Germline loops: CDR1 SGHKS, CDR2 YYEKEE (reference sequence). This CDR3 region has 15 residues.

This chain joins TRBV30 and TRBJ1-2; 7 bases are a match to TRBD1. Germline-derived CDR1 and CDR2 are GTSNPN and SVGIG (reference sequence). The CDR3 consists of 12 residues. The V gene end was trimmed by 5 bases and the J gene end by 7 bases; junction bases not matched to a gene: 7. DNA for the CDR3: TGTGCCTGGTCCCGGGACAGTAGTGGCTACACCTTC. As protein: CAWSRDSSGYTF.

The chain has TRBV24-1 and TRBJ2-1, with TRBD2 identical over 10 bases. This CDR3 contains 17 residues. Germline loops: CDR1 KGHDR, CDR2 SFDVKD. Trimming removed 5 bases from V and 3 bases from J; junction bases left unmatched: 9. DNA for the CDR3: TGTGCCACCAGTGGAGCGGGAGGGCTCATTTACTACAATGAGCAGTTCTTC. As protein: CATSGAGGLIYYNEQFF.

The V and J genes are TRBV11-3 and TRBJ2-2; D unresolved. Germline CDR1 SGHNT, CDR2 YENEEA. V lost 5 bases and J lost 0, with 10 bases in between. This CDR3 has 15 residues. The CDR3 coding sequence is TGTGCCAGCAGCCCATTGGCCTCGAACACCGGGGAGCTGTTTTTT. It yields the protein CASSPLASNTGELFF.

This chain joins TRBV27 and TRBJ1-2; maybe TRBD1 (5 bases). CDR3 size: 15 residues. Trimming took 5 bases from V and 4 from J, leaving 17 bases between them. CDR1 is MNHEY and CDR2 is SMNVEV in the germline V gene (reference sequence). The CDR3, as DNA: TGTGCCAGCAGTCCCATTGACAAGCAGGGCTATGGCTACACCTTC. Encoded protein: CASSPIDKQGYGYTF.

V gene TRBV5-4 combines with J gene TRBJ2-2; D might be TRBD2 (6 bases). V lost 2 bases and J lost 4, with 12 bases in between. The CDR3 extends over 15 amino acids. Germline CDR1 is SGHNT and CDR2 is YYREEE (reference sequence). This CDR3 reads CASSFRGGGTGELFF. Here the CDR3 DNA reads TGTGCCAGCAGCTTTCGTGGGGGAGGCACCGGGGAGCTGTTTTTT.

This sequence joins TRBV5-8 and TRBJ2-5, with 9 bases fitting TRBD1. The germline V gene encodes CDR1 SGHTS and CDR2 YDEGEE. Trimming took 4 bases from V and 4 from J; bases not matched to a gene: 2. The CDR3 contains 13 residues. The CDR3 DNA reads TGTGCCAGCAGCCCGACAGGGGGAGAGACCCAGTACTTC. Amino acids: CASSPTGGETQYF.

The genes are TRBV5-1 and TRBJ2-1; D may match TRBD1 or TRBD2 (5 bases each). Trimming shortened V by 0 bases and J by 5 bases, and 9 bases separated the two germline ends. This CDR3 has 14 residues. Germline CDR1 and CDR2: SGHRS and YFSETQ. The CDR3 nucleotides are TGCGCCAGCAGCTTGGATGGGACCCACAATGAGCAGTTCTTC. Protein product: CASSLDGTHNEQFF.

Only one count was recorded for this clone. The chain employs TRBV28 and TRBJ2-1; 9 nucleotides line up with TRBD1. The germline V gene has CDR1 MDHEN and CDR2 SYDVKM. The CDR3 has 15 residues. The ends lost 6 bases at V and 1 base at J; junction bases unmatched: 4. The CDR3 DNA sequence: TGTGCCAGCAGCACGACAGGGGGTTCCTACAATGAGCAGTTCTTC. The encoded protein is CASSTTGGSYNEQFF.

V usage is TRBV30 and J usage is TRBJ1-2, with 8 bases aligning to TRBD1. Germline V gene lookup returns CDR1 GTSNPN and CDR2 SVGIG (reference sequence). V was pared by 3 bases and J by 6 bases, with 6 bases of the junction left unmatched. The CDR3 is 13 amino acids. The CDR3 sequence is CAWRFGQGDGYTF. The CDR3 nucleotides are TGTGCCTGGAGGTTCGGACAGGGCGATGGCTACACCTTC.

The V and J genes are TRBV7-9 and TRBJ2-7; D may correspond to TRBD1 or TRBD2 (5 bases each). The V end was cut by 0 bases, the J end by 2 bases, with 8 bases between. This CDR3 comprises 14 residues. CDR1 is SEHNR, CDR2 FQNEAQ, per germline (reference sequence). The DNA for the CDR3 is TGTGCCAGCAGCTTAGCAGGGACCACCTACGAGCAGTACTTC. It encodes CASSLAGTTYEQYF.

This chain connects TRBV2 to TRBJ1-1, with 7 bases aligning to TRBD1. Germline trimming cut 9 bases from V and 0 bases from J; bases unmatched to any gene: 4. Germline V gives CDR1 SNHLY, CDR2 FYNNEI. The CDR3 runs to 13 residues. The CDR3 reads CASGGQLNTEAFF. For the CDR3, the DNA is TGTGCCAGTGGGGGACAGTTGAACACTGAAGCTTTCTTT.

CDR3 DNA: TGTGCCAGCTCACCACCCCCCAGGGAAAAACTGTTTTTT. Translated: CASSPPPREKLFF. The chain recombines TRBV18 with TRBJ1-4; no definite D call. Trimming cost V 0 bases and J 8 bases, with 7 bases left between them. This CDR3 comprises 13 residues. CDR1 KGHSH and CDR2 LQKENI come from the germline V gene. The entire variable domain, with the rest obtained from reference TRBV18 and TRBJ1-4, is as follows: NAGVMQNPRHLVRRRGQEARLRCSPMKGHSHVYWYRQLPEEGLKFMVYLQKENIIDESGMPKERFSAEFPKEGPSILRIQQVVRGDSAAYFCASSPPPREKLFFGSGTQLSVL.

The chain combines TRBV6-1 with TRBJ1-2, with 9 bases identical to TRBD1. Germline CDR1 MNHNS, CDR2 SASEGT. J lost 8 bases, V lost 0 bases, and 4 bases had no gene match. The CDR3 consists of 14 residues. The CDR3 here is CASSEARTGDGYTF. The CDR3 nucleotides read TGTGCCAGCAGTGAAGCTCGGACAGGGGACGGCTACACCTTC.

The V and J genes are TRBV6-5 and TRBJ1-2; D is unclear. Germline assignment: CDR1 MNHEY and CDR2 SVGAGI. This CDR3 contains 12 residues. V was cut by 8 bases and J by 4 bases, with 11 bases left in between. CDR3 sequence (DNA): TGTGCCAGCCTCTGGACCGTCTATGGCTACACCTTC. As protein: CASLWTVYGYTF.

The chain joins TRBV5-4 to TRBJ2-5; 8 bases match TRBD2. The CDR3 totals 14 residues. Per the germline V gene, CDR1 is SGHNT and CDR2 is YYREEE (reference sequence). V lost 3 bases, J lost 3 bases, and 4 bases stayed unmatched. The CDR3 here is CASSSSGGEETQYF. In DNA, the CDR3 is TGTGCCAGCAGCTCAAGCGGGGGAGAAGAGACCCAGTACTTC. Filled out from reference TRBV5-4 and TRBJ2-5, the complete variable domain reads ETGVTQSPTHLIKTRGQQVTLRCSSQSGHNTVSWYQQALGQGPQFIFQYYREEENGRGNFPPRFSGLQFPNYSSELNVNALELDDSALYLCASSSSGGEETQYFGPGTRLLVL.

In this sample, this clone turned up once. The rearrangement uses TRBV6-6 and TRBJ2-3; the match to TRBD2 covers 7 bases. In germline, CDR1 is MNHNY, CDR2 SVGAGI (reference sequence). The CDR3 is 15 amino acids. The trim removed 6 bases at V and 4 bases at J, leaving 10 bases unmatched. The CDR3 coding sequence is TGTGCCAGCAGGCGGCGGCGGGAGACAGCAGATACGCAGTATTTT. Translation: CASRRRRETADTQYF.

The chain uses TRBV19 and TRBJ2-1, with 7 bases lining up with TRBD2. Germline V gives CDR1 LNHDA, CDR2 SQIVND (reference sequence). Trimming removed 1 base from V and 8 bases from J; junction bases left unmatched: 8. There are 15 residues in the CDR3. The CDR3, as DNA: TGTGCCAGTAGTATAGTTGCGGGGGTTACTGATGAGCAGTTCTTC. Protein product: CASSIVAGVTDEQFF.